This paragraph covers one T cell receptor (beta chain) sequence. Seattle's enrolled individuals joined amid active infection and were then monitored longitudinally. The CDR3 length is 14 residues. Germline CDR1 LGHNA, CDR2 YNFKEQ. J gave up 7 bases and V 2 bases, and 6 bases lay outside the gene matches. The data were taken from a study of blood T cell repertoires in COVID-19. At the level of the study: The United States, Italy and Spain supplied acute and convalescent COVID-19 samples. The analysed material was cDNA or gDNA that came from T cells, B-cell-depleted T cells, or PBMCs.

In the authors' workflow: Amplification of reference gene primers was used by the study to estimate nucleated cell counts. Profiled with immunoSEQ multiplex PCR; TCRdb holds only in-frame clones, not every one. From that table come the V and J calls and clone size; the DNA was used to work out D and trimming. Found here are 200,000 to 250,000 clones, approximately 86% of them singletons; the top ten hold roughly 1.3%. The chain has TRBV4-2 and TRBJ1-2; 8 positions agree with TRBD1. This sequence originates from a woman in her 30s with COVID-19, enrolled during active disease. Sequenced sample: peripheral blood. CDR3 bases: TGTGCCAGCAGCCAAAACTCAGGGGGCGGTGGCTACACCTTC. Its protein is CASSQNSGGGGYTF.